This T cell receptor (beta chain) was sequenced during a study of vaccination and CD4 T cells after COVID-19 (dated by TCRdb to the early 2020s). In the study overall: SARS-CoV-2 positivity had been established in the convalescent patients by nasal swab PCR, and mild disease was recorded in nine of these patients and severe disease in one. Post-COVID blood samples were collected from convalescent patients a median of roughly 100 days after diagnosis, with a range of about 35 to 161 days. In control cultures, a CEFX viral epitope pool was used as positive control, an HIV-1 Nef peptide pool was used as negative control, or no peptide was added. The convalescent cohort comprised six males and four females, including two Hispanic individuals, seven Caucasians, two Asians and one multiracial person. The cultures were stimulated with overlapping spike peptide pools from SARS-CoV-2 and from the common cold coronaviruses HCoV-NL63, HCoV-OC43 and HCoV-229E. The time from the second vaccine dose to post-vaccine blood sampling had a median of roughly 72 days and ranged from roughly 12 to 250 days. In under twelve COVID-19 convalescent patients and a handful of infection-naive healthy vaccine recipients, researchers compared the spike-specific CD4+ TCR repertoire from before mRNA vaccination with the repertoire from after. Participants got two doses of the Pfizer-BioNTech BNT162b2 vaccine (n=8) or two doses of the Moderna mRNA-1273 vaccine (n=2).

The V end gives up 8 bases and the J end 2 bases, leaving 4 bases in the junction not matched to a gene. Including cysteine and phenylalanine, the CDR3 has 14 amino acids. Only the CDR3 portion is preserved as DNA: 42 bases, with reading frame beginning at the first base. From a lookup of the germline V gene, CDR1 and CDR2 are MDHEN and SYDVKM. Comment on this clonotype: Its antigen is unknown. Base qualities are not provided; no much larger clone lies one nucleotide away.

The treatment or condition label on this specimen signifies: roughly ten-day PBMC culture with coronavirus spike peptide pools or control peptides (ViraFEST assay). The ViraFEST assay, used in the study, expanded antigen-specific T cells with peptide pools and then identified the expanded clonotypes through TCR sequencing. The positive SARS-CoV-2 PCR tests of the convalescent patients were dated from March to December 2020, before the Alpha, Beta and Delta variants emerged in the United States. PBMCs were cultured at two million per well in IMDM supplemented with roughly 5% human AB serum and about 9.5 IU/ml IL-2, with approximately 10 ug/ml peptide pools added. Half of the culture medium was replaced with fresh IL-2-containing medium on days 3 and 7. Once the cells had been in culture for ten to eleven days, the EasySep CD4+ T cell isolation kit was used to isolate CD4+ T cells by negative selection. PBMCs were separated from whole blood using Ficoll-Paque Plus gradient centrifugation and then either used fresh or cryopreserved at -140C. Culture conditions were generally each tested in triplicate wells.

Library prep was done by PCR. DNA from cultured CD4+ T cells underwent TCR sequencing with the Oncomine TCR Beta short-read assay at the Johns Hopkins FTIC core. Genomic DNA was extracted from the cultured CD4+ T cells with the QIAamp micro DNA kit. Oncomine TCR Beta libraries from cultured CD4+ T cells were pooled with unique dual indexes and sequenced on an Illumina iSeq 100. As for the authors' bioinformatics: Non-productive sequences were removed, and CDR3s not starting with C, not ending with F or W, or shorter than 7 amino acids were discarded. Antigen-specific clonotypes were identified using the MANAFEST web application through comparison of peptide-stimulated wells with reference and other culture wells. For a clone to be called positive, the clone needed an FDR below 0.05, an odds ratio above 5, and a productive frequency above 0.1% in at least two of three replicate wells. A clonotype was classed as cross-reactive if the clonotype showed significant expansion both in SARS-CoV-2 spike wells and in at least one common cold coronavirus spike condition. CDR3 homology was assessed with Levenshtein distances (stringdist) and unrooted phylogenetic trees (ape) in R version 3.6.1. Using fastp at Q25 and MiXCR, TCRdb reprocessed the public reads and kept productive beta chains. Each record represents a unique CDR3 protein, reported with the most common genes and DNA among its rows. V and J calls and clone size were set by TCRdb, not the authors. The sample table records about 14,000 distinct CDR3 sequences; more than 20% of these occur just once. Roughly a sixth of the sample is taken by the ten largest.

The paper's findings and limits, for the study overall: Nearly all vaccine-specific clones in convalescent patients (304 of 307) were mono-reactive for SARS-CoV-2 spike rather than cross-reactive with common cold coronaviruses. Only a relatively small number of convalescent patients were included in the study, and early timepoints following natural infection were not analyzed. The median count of SARS-CoV-2-reactive clonotypes went up from 20 to 25 after infection to 35 to 40 after vaccination, although the change was not significant. In convalescent patients, a median 86.3% of post-vaccine SARS-CoV-2-reactive clones were detected only after vaccination, and vaccine-specific priming was suggested by this finding.

This specimen consisted of CD4+ T cells from blood, cultured in vitro, obtained after SARS-CoV-2 vaccination. This sequence was found in a human donor who had recovered from COVID-19. The chain links TRBV28 with TRBJ1-3; 9 nucleotides in the junction match TRBD1. The CDR3 reads as follows: CASRRDRAGNTIYF. DNA sequence: TGTGCCAGCCGCCGGGACAGGGCTGGAAACACCATATATTTT.